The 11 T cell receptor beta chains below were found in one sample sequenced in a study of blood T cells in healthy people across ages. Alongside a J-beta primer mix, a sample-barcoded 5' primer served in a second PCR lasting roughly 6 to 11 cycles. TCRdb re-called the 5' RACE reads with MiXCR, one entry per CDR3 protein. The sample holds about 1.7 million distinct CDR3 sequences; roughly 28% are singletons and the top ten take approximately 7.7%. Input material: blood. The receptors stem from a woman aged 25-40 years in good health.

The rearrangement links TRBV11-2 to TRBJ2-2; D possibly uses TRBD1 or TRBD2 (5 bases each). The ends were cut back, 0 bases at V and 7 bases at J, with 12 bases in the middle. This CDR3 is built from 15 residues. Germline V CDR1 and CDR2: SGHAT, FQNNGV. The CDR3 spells CASSLEGTRSGELFF. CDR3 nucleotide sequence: TGTGCCAGCAGCTTAGAAGGGACCCGAAGCGGGGAGCTGTTTTTT.

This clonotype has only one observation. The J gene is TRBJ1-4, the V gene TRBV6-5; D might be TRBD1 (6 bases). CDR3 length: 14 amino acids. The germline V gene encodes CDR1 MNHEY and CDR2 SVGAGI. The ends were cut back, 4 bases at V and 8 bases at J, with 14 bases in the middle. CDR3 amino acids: CASSSQGLIEKLFF. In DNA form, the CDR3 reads TGTGCCAGCAGTTCACAGGGATTAATCGAAAAACTGTTTTTT.

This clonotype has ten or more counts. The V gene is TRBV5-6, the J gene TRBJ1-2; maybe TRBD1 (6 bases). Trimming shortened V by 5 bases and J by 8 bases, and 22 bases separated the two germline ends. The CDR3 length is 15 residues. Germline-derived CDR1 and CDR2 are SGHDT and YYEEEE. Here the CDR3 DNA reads TGTGCCAGCAGGATGAGGGGGGCGCTCGGTGTCGGCTACACCTTC. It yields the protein CASRMRGALGVGYTF. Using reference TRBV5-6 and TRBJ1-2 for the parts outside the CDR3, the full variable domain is DAGVTQSPTHLIKTRGQQVTLRCSPKSGHDTVSWYQQALGQGPQFIFQYYEEEERQRGNFPDRFSGHQFPNYSSELNVNALLLGDSALYLCASRMRGALGVGYTFGSGTRLTVV.

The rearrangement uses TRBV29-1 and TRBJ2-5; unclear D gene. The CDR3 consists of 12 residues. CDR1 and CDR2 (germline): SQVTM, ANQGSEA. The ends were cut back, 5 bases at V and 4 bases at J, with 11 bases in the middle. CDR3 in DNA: TGCAGCGTTTCAGACACCTTAGAGACCCAGTACTTC. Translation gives CSVSDTLETQYF.

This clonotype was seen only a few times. CDR3 sequence reads: CASSLRSTYNEQFF. The CDR3 region has the DNA TGCGCCAGCAGCTTGAGAAGCACTTACAATGAGCAGTTCTTC. This chain links TRBV5-1 with TRBJ2-1; no definite D call. V was cut by 1 base and J by 4 bases, with 9 bases left in between. The CDR3 extends over 14 amino acids. Germline V CDR1 and CDR2: SGHRS, YFSETQ.

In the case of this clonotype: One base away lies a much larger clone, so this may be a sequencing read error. The CDR3 is CASSPSSGGGMLSYNEQYF. The CDR3 DNA is TGTGCCAGCAGCCCCTCCTCGGGGGGCGGAATGCTCTCCTACAATGAGCAGTACTTC. This sequence joins TRBV7-7 and TRBJ2-1, with D maybe TRBD2 (7 bases). The J call is doubtful: the DNA matches TRBJ2-7 better. The CDR3 totals 19 residues. From germline, CDR1 is SSHAT and CDR2 FNYEAQ (reference sequence).

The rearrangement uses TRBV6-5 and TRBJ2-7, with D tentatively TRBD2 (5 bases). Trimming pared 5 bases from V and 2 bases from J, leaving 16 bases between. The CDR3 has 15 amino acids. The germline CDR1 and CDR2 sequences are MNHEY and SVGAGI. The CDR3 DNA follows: TGTGCCAGCAGTAAAACTAGTCGGGCCACCTACGAGCAGTACTTC. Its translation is CASSKTSRATYEQYF.

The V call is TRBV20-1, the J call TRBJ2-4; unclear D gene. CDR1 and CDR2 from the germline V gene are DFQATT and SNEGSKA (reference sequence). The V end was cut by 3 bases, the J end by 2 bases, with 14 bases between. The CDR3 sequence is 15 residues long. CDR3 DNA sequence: TGCAGTGCTAGGGGGAATAGAAACACCAAAAACATTCAGTACTTC. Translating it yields CSARGNRNTKNIQYF.

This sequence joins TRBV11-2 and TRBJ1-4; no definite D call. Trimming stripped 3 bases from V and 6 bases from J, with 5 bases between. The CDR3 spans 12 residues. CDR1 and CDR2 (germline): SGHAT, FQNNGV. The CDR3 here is CASSFNHEKLFF. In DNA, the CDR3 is TGTGCCAGCAGCTTTAATCATGAAAAACTGTTTTTT.

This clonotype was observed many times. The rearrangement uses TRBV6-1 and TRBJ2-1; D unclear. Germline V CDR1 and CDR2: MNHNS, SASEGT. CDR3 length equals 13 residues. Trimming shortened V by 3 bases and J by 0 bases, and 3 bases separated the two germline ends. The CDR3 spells CASSDNSYNEQFF. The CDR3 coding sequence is TGTGCCAGCAGTGACAACTCCTACAATGAGCAGTTCTTC.

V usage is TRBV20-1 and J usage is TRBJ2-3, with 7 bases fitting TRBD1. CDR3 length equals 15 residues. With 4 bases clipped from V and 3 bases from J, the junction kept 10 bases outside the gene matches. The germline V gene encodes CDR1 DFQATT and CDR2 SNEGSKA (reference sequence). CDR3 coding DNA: TGCAGTGCTATCCCACGGGACAGTGCTACAGATACGCAGTATTTT. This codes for CSAIPRDSATDTQYF.